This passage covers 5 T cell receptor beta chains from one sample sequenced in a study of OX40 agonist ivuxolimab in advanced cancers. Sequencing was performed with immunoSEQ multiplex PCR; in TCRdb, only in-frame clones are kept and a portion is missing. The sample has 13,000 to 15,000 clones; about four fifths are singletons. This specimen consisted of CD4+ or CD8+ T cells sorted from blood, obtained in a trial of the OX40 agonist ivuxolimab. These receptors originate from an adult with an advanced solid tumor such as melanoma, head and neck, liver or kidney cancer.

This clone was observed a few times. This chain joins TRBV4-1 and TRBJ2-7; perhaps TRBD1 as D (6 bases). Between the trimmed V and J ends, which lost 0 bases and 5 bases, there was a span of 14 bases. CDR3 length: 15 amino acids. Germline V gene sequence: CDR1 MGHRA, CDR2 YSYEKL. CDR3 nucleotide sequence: TGCGCCAGCAGCCAAGATACAGGGCGGACGGACGAGCAGTACTTC. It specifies CASSQDTGRTDEQYF.

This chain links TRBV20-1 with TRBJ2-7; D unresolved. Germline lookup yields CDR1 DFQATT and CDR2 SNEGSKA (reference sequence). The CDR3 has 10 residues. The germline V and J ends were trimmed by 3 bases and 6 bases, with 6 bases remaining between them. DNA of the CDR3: TGCAGTGCTAGCCGGGCCGAGCAGTACTTC. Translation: CSASRAEQYF.

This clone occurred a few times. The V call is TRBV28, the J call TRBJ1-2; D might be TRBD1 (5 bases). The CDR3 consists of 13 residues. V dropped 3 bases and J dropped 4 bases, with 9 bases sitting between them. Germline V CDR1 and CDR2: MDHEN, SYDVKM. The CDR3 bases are TGTGCCAGCAGTTTCCAGGGTCCCTATGGCTACACCTTC. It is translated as CASSFQGPYGYTF.

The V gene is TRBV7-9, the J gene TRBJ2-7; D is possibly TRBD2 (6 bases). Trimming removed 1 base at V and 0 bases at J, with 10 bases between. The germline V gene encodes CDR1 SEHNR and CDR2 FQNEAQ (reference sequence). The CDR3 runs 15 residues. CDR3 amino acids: CASSLGPGDSYEQYF. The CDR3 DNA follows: TGTGCCAGCAGCTTAGGGCCGGGGGACTCCTACGAGCAGTACTTC.

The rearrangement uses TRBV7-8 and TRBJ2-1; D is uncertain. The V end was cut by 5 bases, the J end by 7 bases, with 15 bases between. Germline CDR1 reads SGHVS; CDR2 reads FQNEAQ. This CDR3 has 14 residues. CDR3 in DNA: TGTGCCAGCAGCCGTACTGACCCCCCGAATGAGCAGTTCTTC. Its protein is CASSRTDPPNEQFF.